This T cell receptor (beta chain) was obtained from a study of blood T cell repertoires in COVID-19 (dated by TCRdb to between 2020 and 2021). Some background on the complete study: Collaborator samples came from the United States, Italy and Spain and covered acute and convalescent phases of COVID-19. Deeply sampled blood TCRbeta repertoires from subjects exposed to, actively infected with, or recovered from COVID-19 were included in the dataset. The repertoires were released in a freely available public database meant as a resource for research on the immune response to SARS-CoV-2. Where available, HLA class I and class II types were obtained from metadata supplied by the sample provider rather than from assay-based typing. Samples were obtained from the ongoing ImmuneRACE study (first 160 participants) and from some 1,300 subjects provided by 6 global collaborators. The sample metadata nearly always contained a de-identified subject ID, COVID-19 status, age in years and sex. The prospective study material was composed of cDNA or gDNA derived from T cells, B-cell-depleted T cells, or PBMCs. The investigation overall reported the following: Clinical and demographic metadata were provided uncurated, with the amount varying by source and participant.

TCRbeta CDR3 regions were amplified from genomic DNA by means of the immunoSEQ Assay, a bias-controlled multiplex PCR. The original pipeline was this. Within the assay, amplification of reference gene primers was used to estimate how many nucleated cells each sample contained. To quantify the absolute abundance of each unique TCRbeta CDR3 rearrangement, sequence reads were collapsed and filtered. For each sample, productive Simpson clonality was calculated by taking the square root of Simpson's diversity index across productive rearrangements. TCRdb obtained this table from immuneACCESS and retained in-frame rearrangements with V and J assigned. These tables miss some clones; where compared with another copy, unresolved V genes account for less than half of the shortfall, and the remainder is unexplained. Clone size and the V and J calls come from that table; the DNA yielded D and trimming. Across this sample there are about 260,000 clones, with around nine tenths seen only once. The ten largest clones capture roughly 8% of the sample.

Each collaborating institution followed its own protocols to collect whole blood in K2EDTA tubes. For TCRbeta analysis, collaborators shipped samples in one of three forms: frozen whole blood, isolated PBMCs, or DNA extracted from either of those sample types. This clone has a single count. Its binding antigen is unknown. No qualities accompany the bases; no much larger clone lies one base away. Sequencing was performed on peripheral blood. This receptor was taken from a man between 35 and 55 years old with active or convalescent COVID-19.

CDR3 protein: CASSLPQSDTQYF. The DNA sequence reads TGTGCCAGCAGCCTACCTCAATCAGATACGCAGTATTTT. Recombination joined TRBV11-3 with TRBJ2-3; the D gene lacks a confident call. According to the germline V gene, CDR1 reads SGHNT and CDR2 reads YENEEA. V and J are truncated by 5 bases and 4 bases respectively, leaving an intervening sequence of 10 bases. The CDR3 runs 13 residues from the cysteine to the phenylalanine. The CDR3 DNA has 39 bases and is translated from base 1.